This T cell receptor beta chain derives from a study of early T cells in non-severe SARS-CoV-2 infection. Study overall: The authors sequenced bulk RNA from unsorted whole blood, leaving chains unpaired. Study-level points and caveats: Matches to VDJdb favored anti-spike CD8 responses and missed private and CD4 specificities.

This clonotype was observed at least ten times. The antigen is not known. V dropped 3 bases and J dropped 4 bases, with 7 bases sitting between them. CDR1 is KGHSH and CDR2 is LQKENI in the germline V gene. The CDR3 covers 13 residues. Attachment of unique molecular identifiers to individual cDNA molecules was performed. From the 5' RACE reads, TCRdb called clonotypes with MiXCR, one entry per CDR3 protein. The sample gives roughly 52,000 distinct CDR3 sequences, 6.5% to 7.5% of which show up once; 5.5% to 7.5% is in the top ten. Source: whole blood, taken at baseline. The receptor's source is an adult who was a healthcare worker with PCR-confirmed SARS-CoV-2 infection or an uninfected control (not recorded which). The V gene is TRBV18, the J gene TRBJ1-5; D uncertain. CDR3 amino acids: CASSPGMNQPQHF. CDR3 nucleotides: TGTGCCAGCTCACCGGGGATGAATCAGCCCCAGCATTTT.